The 8 T cell receptor beta chains reported below all come from one sample, sequenced in a study of blood T cell repertoires in COVID-19. Libraries were prepared by immunoSEQ multiplex PCR; TCRdb keeps only in-frame clonotypes and omits some of them. The repertoire holds 200,000 to 250,000 clones, with approximately 80% as singletons. The material sequenced was peripheral blood. The receptor source for this set is a human donor in a cohort sampled during active COVID-19.

The rearrangement links TRBV4-3 to TRBJ2-7; 10 bases align to TRBD2. The CDR3 totals 16 residues. Germline CDR1 LGHNA, CDR2 YSLEER. Losses at the gene ends were 4 bases for V and 0 bases for J; bases not matched to a gene: 6. Written as DNA, the CDR3 is TGCGCCAGCAGCCGATCCGGGACTAGCGACTCCTACGAGCAGTACTTC. This translates into CASSRSGTSDSYEQYF.

This chain joins TRBV6-5 and TRBJ2-1; 9 bases map to TRBD1. The CDR3 has 15 residues. J gave up 7 bases and V 5 bases, and 9 bases lay outside the gene matches. Germline V lookup: CDR1 MNHEY, CDR2 SVGAGI. The CDR3 is CASSNRDRANNEQFF. The CDR3 nucleotides read TGTGCCAGCAGTAACCGGGACAGGGCGAATAATGAGCAGTTCTTC.

The chain links TRBV18 to TRBJ1-1; no reliable D call. Between the trimmed V and J ends, which lost 2 bases and 8 bases, there was a span of 12 bases. Germline V lookup: CDR1 KGHSH, CDR2 LQKENI. This CDR3 comprises 13 residues. CDR3 DNA: TGTGCCAGCTCACCAAGGGTGGGCGGGGAAGCTTTCTTT. Its translation is CASSPRVGGEAFF.

In its sample, this clone was seen once. This chain uses TRBV11-2 with TRBJ2-3, with 11 bases matching TRBD1. The junction had 3 bases not matched to a gene; V was cut back by 3 bases and J by 1 base. This CDR3 is built from 16 residues. Germline assignment: CDR1 SGHAT and CDR2 FQNNGV. For the CDR3, the DNA is TGTGCCAGCAGCTTCGGGACAGGGGGGCGCACAGATACGCAGTATTTT. Protein sequence: CASSFGTGGRTDTQYF.

The chain couples TRBV14 to TRBJ2-7; TRBD1 matches 11 bases. Germline CDR1 is SGHDN and CDR2 is FVKESK. The CDR3 has 15 residues. V was clipped by 3 bases and J by 2 bases; unmatched bases: 3. The CDR3 nucleotides are TGTGCCAGCAGCCACCGGGACAGGGGGACCTACGAGCAGTACTTC. Its translation: CASSHRDRGTYEQYF. The full variable domain, in which reference TRBV14 and TRBJ2-7 provide the parts outside the CDR3, is EAGVTQFPSHSVIEKGQTVTLRCDPISGHDNLYWYRRVMGKEIKFLLHFVKESKQDESGMPNNRFLAERTGGTYSTLKVQPAELEDSGVYFCASSHRDRGTYEQYFGPGTRLTVT.

The rearrangement links TRBV6-1 to TRBJ2-7; D possibly corresponds to TRBD2 (6 bases). This CDR3 is 15 amino acids long. Between the trimmed V and J ends, which lost 1 base and 2 bases, there was a span of 12 bases. Germline V gives CDR1 MNHNS, CDR2 SASEGT. This chain's CDR3 is CASSEVEGNAYEQYF. CDR3 bases: TGTGCCAGCAGTGAAGTGGAGGGAAACGCCTACGAGCAGTACTTC.

This chain uses TRBV23-1 with TRBJ2-3; 9 bases line up with TRBD2. TRBV23-1 is classed as an ORF, of uncertain function. This CDR3 is 18 amino acids long. V gave up 0 bases and J gave up 2 bases; unmatched junction bases: 9. DNA for the CDR3: TGCGCCAGCAGTCAATCTACGCGGCGGGGGGGTGTCACAGATACGCAGTATTTT. It yields the protein CASSQSTRRGGVTDTQYF.

The chain carries TRBV28 and TRBJ1-1; D not certain. Trimming took off 3 bases at V and 2 bases at J, with 10 bases between the two ends. The CDR3 loop spans 14 amino acids. CDR1 and CDR2 from the germline V gene are MDHEN and SYDVKM. CDR3 amino acids: CASSLEAFNTEAFF. DNA for the CDR3: TGTGCCAGCAGTTTGGAGGCGTTTAACACTGAAGCTTTCTTT.